This TCR beta chain was identified during a study of Ad26.COV2.S vaccination and SARS-CoV-2 variants. The CDR3 totals 15 residues. CDR1 and CDR2 from the germline V gene are SGHTA and FQGNSA. Between the trimmed V and J ends, which lost 1 base and 2 bases, there was a span of 6 bases. Treatment meaning: some 20 received Ad26.COV2.S at low or high dose, single or two shots; five or six received placebo; per-sample allocation not given. At day 63 after the first vaccine or placebo injection, samples were drawn. Some clones are missing from TCRdb's copy, which holds only in-frame ones; the method was immunoSEQ multiplex PCR. In the table there are about 350,000 clones, roughly 90% of which are singletons.

This clonotype was sampled from a person between 18 and 59 years old who received the Ad26.COV2.S COVID-19 vaccine or a placebo. The sequencing here drew on peripheral blood, taken in a trial of Ad26.COV2.S vaccine versus placebo. V and J are TRBV7-2 and TRBJ2-6; D gene unclear. CDR3 DNA sequence: TGTGCCAGCAGCTTAGTTGAGACTGGGGCCAACGTCCTGACTTTC. It specifies CASSLVETGANVLTF.